The entry below describes one T cell receptor beta chain. This entry is derived from a study of T cells in Graves' hyperthyroidism and ophthalmopathy. Amplification of TCR beta CDR3 regions was performed using RNA transcripts as template. First-round RT-PCR with HTBI primers amplified the TCR CDR3 region. TCRdb passed the multiplex PCR reads through MiXCR, listing each CDR3 protein once. The repertoire holds 250,000 to 300,000 distinct CDR3 sequences, with 10% to 15% as singletons. J was trimmed by 2 bases and V by 5 bases; bases with no gene match: 10. The CDR3 is 16 residues long. The material sequenced was blood. The chain joins TRBV12-3 or TRBV12-4 to TRBJ2-3; TRBD2 aligns across 7 bases. The receptor was isolated from a woman in her 30s with Graves' hyperthyroidism that later progressed to Graves' ophthalmopathy. The CDR3 reads CASSPKRGSLTDTQYF. In DNA, the CDR3 is TGTGCCAGCAGTCCAAAGCGGGGCTCACTCACAGATACGCAGTATTTT.